This note documents a single T cell receptor (beta chain) sequence. Its target is unknown. The data are from a study of chemoradiotherapy in HPV16-positive cancers. Study outcomes and limitations: Non-HPV-specific T cells did not expand in tumors during treatment, whereas candidate HPV-specific clones and E7-related motifs did.

The CDR3 is made up of 13 amino acids. Per the germline V gene, CDR1 is SEHNR and CDR2 is FQNEAQ (reference sequence). Trimming pared 11 bases from V and 7 bases from J, leaving 20 bases between. TCRdb's copy holds only in-frame clones and misses some; the assay was immunoSEQ multiplex PCR. This sample has roughly 4,700 clones; 75% to 85% occur once, and the top ten carry approximately 6.3%. This chain links TRBV7-9 with TRBJ1-1, with a weak D call TRBD1 (5 bases). Material: tumor tissue, obtained from a patient who underwent chemoradiotherapy. The clonotype originates from a human donor with HPV-associated anogenital cancer. For the CDR3, the DNA is TGTGCCGGCGGAATAATGGGGGAAAATGAAGCTTTCTTT. Translated: CAGGIMGENEAFF. The entire variable domain, with the rest obtained from reference TRBV7-9 and TRBJ1-1, is as follows: DTGVSQNPRHKITKRGQNVTFRCDPISEHNRLYWYRQTLGQGPEFLTYFQNEAQLEKSRLLSDRFSAERPKGSFSTLEIQRTEQGDSAMYLCAGGIMGENEAFFGQGTRLTVV.